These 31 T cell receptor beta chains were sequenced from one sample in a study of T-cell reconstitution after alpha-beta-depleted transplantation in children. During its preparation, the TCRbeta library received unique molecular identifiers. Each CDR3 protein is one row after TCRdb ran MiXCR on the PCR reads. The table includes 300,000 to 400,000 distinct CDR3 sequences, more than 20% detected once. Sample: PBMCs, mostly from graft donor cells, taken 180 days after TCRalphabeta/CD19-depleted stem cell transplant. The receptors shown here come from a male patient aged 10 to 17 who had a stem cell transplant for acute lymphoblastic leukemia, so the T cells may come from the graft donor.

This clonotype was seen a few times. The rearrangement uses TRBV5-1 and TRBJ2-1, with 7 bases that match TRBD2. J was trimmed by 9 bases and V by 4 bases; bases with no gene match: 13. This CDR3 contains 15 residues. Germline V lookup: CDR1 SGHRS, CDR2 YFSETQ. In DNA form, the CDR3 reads TGCGCCAGCAGCCTGTTATCCCAGGGCGGGGGTGAGCAGTTCTTC. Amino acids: CASSLLSQGGGEQFF. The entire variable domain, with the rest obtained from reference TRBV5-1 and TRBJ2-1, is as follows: KAGVTQTPRYLIKTRGQQVTLSCSPISGHRSVSWYQQTPGQGLQFLFEYFSETQRNKGNFPGRFSGRQFSNSRSEMNVSTLELGDSALYLCASSLLSQGGGEQFFGPGTRLTVL.

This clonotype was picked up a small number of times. DNA for the CDR3: TGTGCCAGCAGCCATACACCGGGACTAGTAAGGAATGAGCAGTTCTTC. This encodes CASSHTPGLVRNEQFF. The rearrangement links TRBV3-1 to TRBJ2-1; 8 nucleotides agree with TRBD2. The CDR3 is 16 amino acids. Germline V gives CDR1 LGHDT, CDR2 YNNKEL (reference sequence). With V trimmed by 3 bases and J by 7 bases, 11 bases remained unmatched.

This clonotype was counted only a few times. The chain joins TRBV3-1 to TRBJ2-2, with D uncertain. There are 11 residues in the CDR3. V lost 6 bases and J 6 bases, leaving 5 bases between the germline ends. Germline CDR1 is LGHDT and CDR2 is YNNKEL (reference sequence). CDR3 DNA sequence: TGTGCCAGCAGAGGGCCCGGGGAGCTGTTTTTT. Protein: CASRGPGELFF.

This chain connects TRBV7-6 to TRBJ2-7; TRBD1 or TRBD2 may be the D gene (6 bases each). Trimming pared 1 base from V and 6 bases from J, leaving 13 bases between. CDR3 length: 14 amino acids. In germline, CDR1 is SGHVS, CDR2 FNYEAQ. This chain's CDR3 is CASSLDREVGEQYF. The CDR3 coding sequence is TGTGCCAGCAGCTTAGACAGGGAGGTGGGCGAGCAGTACTTC.

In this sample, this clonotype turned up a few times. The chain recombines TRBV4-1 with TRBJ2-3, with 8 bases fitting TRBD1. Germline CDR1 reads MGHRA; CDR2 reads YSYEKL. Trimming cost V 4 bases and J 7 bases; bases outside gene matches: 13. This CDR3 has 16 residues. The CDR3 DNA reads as TGCGCCAGCAGCCGGGTACTCGGGCAGGGGGCTAATACGCAGTATTTT. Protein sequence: CASSRVLGQGANTQYF.

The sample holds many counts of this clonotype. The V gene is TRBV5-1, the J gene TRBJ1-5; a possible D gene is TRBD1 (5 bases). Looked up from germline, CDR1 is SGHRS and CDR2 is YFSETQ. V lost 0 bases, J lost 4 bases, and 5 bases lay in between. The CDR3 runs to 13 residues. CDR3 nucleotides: TGCGCCAGCAGCTTGGGACAGAATCAGCCCCAGCATTTT. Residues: CASSLGQNQPQHF.

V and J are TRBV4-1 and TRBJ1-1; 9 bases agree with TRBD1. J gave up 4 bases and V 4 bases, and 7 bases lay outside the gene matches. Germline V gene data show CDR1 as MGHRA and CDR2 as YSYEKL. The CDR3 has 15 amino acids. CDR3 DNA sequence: TGCGCCAGCAGCCCTGGGGGACAGGGAAGCACTGAAGCTTTCTTT. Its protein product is CASSPGGQGSTEAFF.

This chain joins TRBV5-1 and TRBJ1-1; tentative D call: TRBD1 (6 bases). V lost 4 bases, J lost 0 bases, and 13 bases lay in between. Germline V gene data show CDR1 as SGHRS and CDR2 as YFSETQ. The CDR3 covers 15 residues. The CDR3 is CASSQSGGMNTEAFF. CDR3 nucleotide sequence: TGCGCCAGCAGCCAATCGGGGGGCATGAACACTGAAGCTTTCTTT. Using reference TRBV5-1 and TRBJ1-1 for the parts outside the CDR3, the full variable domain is KAGVTQTPRYLIKTRGQQVTLSCSPISGHRSVSWYQQTPGQGLQFLFEYFSETQRNKGNFPGRFSGRQFSNSRSEMNVSTLELGDSALYLCASSQSGGMNTEAFFGQGTRLTVV.

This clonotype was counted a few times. CDR3 in DNA: TGTGCCAGCAGCTTAGCAGGGGGCAACACCGGGGAGCTGTTTTTT. It specifies CASSLAGGNTGELFF. V is TRBV7-9 and J is TRBJ2-2, with 7 nucleotides matching TRBD1. This CDR3 contains 15 residues. Per the germline V gene, CDR1 is SEHNR and CDR2 is FQNEAQ (reference sequence). Germline trimming cut 0 bases from V and 2 bases from J; bases unmatched to any gene: 0.

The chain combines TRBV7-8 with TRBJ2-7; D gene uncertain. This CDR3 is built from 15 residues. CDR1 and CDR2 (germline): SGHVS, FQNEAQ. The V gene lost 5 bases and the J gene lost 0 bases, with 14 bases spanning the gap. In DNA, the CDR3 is TGTGCCAGCAGCCCCCGCCGACTCAACTCCTACGAGCAGTACTTC. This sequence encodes CASSPRRLNSYEQYF. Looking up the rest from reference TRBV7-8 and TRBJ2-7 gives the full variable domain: GAGVSQSPRYKVAKRGQDVALRCDPISGHVSLFWYQQALGQGPEFLTYFQNEAQLDKSGLPSDRFFAERPEGSVSTLKIQRTQQEDSAVYLCASSPRRLNSYEQYFGPGTRLTVT.

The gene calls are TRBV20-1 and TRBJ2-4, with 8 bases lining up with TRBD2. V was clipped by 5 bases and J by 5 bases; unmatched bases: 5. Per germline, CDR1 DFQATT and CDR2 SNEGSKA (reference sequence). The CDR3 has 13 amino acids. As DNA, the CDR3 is TGCAGTGCTTATAGCGGGACGGAAAACATTCAGTACTTC. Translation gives CSAYSGTENIQYF.

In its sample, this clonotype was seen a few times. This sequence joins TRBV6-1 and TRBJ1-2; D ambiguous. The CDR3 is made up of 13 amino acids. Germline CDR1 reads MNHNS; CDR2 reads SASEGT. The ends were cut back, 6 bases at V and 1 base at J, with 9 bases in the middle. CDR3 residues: CASSRRDNYGYTF. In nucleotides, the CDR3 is TGTGCCAGCAGCCGGCGGGATAACTATGGCTACACCTTC.

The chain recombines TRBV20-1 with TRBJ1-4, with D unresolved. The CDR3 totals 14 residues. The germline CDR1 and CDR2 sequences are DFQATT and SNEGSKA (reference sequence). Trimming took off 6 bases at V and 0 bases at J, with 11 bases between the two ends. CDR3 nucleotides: TGCAGTGCAATAGACGGTGCAACTAATGAAAAACTGTTTTTT. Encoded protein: CSAIDGATNEKLFF.

The CDR3 spells CAISESQGRKTEAFF. The CDR3 DNA reads as TGTGCCATCAGTGAGTCACAGGGGCGGAAGACTGAAGCTTTCTTT. This chain joins TRBV10-3 and TRBJ1-1; 7 nucleotides line up with TRBD1. The CDR3 runs to 15 residues. Germline-derived CDR1 and CDR2 are ENHRY and SYGVKD. V dropped 0 bases and J dropped 5; count of bases not matched to a gene: 6.

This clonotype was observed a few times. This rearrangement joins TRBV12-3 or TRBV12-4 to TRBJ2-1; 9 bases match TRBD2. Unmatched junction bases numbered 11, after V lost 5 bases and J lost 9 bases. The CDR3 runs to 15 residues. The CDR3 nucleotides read TGTGCCAGCAGTCGCGGACTAGCGAGTTATGGTGAGCAGTTCTTC. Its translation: CASSRGLASYGEQFF.

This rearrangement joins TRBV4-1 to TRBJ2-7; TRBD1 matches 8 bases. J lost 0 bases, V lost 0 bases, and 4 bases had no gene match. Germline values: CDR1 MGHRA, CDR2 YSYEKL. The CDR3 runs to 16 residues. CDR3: CASSQDTGTGSYEQYF. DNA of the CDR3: TGCGCCAGCAGCCAAGATACCGGGACAGGCTCCTACGAGCAGTACTTC.

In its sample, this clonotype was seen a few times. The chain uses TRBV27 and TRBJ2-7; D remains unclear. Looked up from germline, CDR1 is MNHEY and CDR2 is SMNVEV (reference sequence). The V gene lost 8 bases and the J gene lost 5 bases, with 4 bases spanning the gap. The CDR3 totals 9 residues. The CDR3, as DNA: TGTGCCAGCGGAGACGAGCAGTACTTC. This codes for CASGDEQYF.

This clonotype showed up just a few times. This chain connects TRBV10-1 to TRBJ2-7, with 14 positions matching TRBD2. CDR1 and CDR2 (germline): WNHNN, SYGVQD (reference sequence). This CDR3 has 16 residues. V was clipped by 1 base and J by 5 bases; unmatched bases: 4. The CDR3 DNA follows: TGCGCCAGCAGTGAGTGGGGACTAGCGGGAGAAAACGAGCAGTACTTC. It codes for CASSEWGLAGENEQYF.

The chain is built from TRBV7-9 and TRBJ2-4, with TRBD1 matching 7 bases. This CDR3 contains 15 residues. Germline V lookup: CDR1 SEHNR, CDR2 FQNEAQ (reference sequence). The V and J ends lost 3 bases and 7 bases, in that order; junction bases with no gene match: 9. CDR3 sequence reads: CASSLPDRDGNIQYF. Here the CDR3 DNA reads TGTGCCAGCAGCTTGCCCGACAGGGATGGGAACATTCAGTACTTC.

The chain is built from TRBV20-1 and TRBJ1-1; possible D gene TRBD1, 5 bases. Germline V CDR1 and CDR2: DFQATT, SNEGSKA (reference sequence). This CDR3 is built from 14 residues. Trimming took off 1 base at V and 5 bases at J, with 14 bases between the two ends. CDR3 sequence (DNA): TGCAGTGCTAGAGGCCGGGGCGAGGGGACTGAAGCTTTCTTT. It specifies CSARGRGEGTEAFF.

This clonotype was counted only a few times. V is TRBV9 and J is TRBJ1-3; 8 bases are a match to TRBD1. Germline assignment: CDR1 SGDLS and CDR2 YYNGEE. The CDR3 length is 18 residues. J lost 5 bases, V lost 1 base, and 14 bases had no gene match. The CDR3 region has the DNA TGTGCCAGCAGCGTAAGCCTGACAGGGGAGTCCCTCCGAAACACCATATATTTT. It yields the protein CASSVSLTGESLRNTIYF.

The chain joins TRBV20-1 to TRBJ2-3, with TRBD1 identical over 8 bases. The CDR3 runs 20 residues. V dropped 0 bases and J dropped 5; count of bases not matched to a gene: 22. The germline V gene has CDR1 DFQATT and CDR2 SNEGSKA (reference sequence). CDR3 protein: CSAREWSFTSGQVPRDTQYF. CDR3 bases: TGCAGTGCTAGAGAGTGGTCCTTTACGTCGGGACAGGTTCCCCGAGATACGCAGTATTTT.

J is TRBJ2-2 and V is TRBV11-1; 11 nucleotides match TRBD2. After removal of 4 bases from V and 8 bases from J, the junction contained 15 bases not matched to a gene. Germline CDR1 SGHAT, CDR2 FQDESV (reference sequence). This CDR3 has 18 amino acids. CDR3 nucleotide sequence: TGTGCCAGCAGCTCCCATGTAGCTAGCGGGAGGACGGAAGGGGAGCTGTTTTTT. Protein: CASSSHVASGRTEGELFF.

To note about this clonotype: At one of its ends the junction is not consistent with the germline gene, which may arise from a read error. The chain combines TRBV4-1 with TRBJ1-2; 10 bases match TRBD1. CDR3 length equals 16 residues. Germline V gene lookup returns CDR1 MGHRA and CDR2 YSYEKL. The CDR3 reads CASSNPGQGINSGYTF. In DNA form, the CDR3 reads TGCGCCAGCAGCAATCCGGGACAGGGGATCAACTCTGGCTACACCTTC.

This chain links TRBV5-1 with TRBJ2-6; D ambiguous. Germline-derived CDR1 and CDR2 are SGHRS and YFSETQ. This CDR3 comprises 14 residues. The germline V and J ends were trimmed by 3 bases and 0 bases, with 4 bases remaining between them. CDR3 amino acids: CASSWSSGANVLTF. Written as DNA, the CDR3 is TGCGCCAGCAGCTGGAGCTCTGGGGCCAACGTCCTGACTTTC.

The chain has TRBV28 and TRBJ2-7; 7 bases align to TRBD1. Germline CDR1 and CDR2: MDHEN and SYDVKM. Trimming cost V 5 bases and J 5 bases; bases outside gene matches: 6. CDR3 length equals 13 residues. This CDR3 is CASSLGQANEQYF. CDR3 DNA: TGTGCCAGCAGTCTCGGACAGGCCAACGAGCAGTACTTC.

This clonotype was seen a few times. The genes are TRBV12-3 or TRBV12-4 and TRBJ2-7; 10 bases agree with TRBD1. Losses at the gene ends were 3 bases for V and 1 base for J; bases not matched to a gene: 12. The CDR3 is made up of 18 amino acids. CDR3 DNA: TGTGCCAGCAGTTTCGGAGACAGGGGGCTAGTAAGATCCTACGAGCAGTACTTC. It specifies CASSFGDRGLVRSYEQYF.

The CDR3 is CASSRREHTYEQYF. DNA for the CDR3: TGCGCCAGCAGTAGGCGGGAGCATACCTACGAGCAGTACTTC. The V and J genes are TRBV5-1 and TRBJ2-7, with 7 bases identical to TRBD2. V dropped 5 bases and J dropped 2; count of bases not matched to a gene: 7. Germline CDR1 reads SGHRS; CDR2 reads YFSETQ. The CDR3 spans 14 residues.

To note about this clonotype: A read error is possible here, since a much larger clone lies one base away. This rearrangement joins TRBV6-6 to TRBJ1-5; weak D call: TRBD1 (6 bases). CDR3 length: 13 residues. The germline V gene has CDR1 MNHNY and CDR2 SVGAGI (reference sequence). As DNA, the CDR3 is TGTGCCAGTATCAGGGGTTGGGGTCAGCCCCTGCATTTT. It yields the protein CASIRGWGQPLHF.

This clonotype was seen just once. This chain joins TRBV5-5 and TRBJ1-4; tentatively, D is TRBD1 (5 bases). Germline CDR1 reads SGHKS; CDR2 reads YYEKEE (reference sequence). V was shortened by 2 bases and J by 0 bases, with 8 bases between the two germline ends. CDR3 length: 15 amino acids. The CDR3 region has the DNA TGTGCCAGCAGCTTCGGGGGGACAACTAATGAAAAACTGTTTTTT. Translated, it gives CASSFGGTTNEKLFF. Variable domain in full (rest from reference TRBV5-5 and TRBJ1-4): DAGVTQSPTHLIKTRGQQVTLRCSPISGHKSVSWYQQVLGQGPQFIFQYYEKEERGRGNFPDRFSARQFPNYSSELNVNALLLGDSALYLCASSFGGTTNEKLFFGSGTQLSVL.

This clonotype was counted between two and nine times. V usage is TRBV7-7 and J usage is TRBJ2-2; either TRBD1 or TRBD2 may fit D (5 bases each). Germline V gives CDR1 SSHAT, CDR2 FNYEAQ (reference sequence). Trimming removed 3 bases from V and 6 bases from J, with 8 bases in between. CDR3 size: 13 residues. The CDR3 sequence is CASSLGRAGELFF. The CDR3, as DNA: TGTGCCAGCAGCTTGGGACGGGCCGGGGAGCTGTTTTTT. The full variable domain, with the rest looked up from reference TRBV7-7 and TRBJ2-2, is GAGVSQSPRYKVTKRGQDVTLRCDPISSHATLYWYQQALGQGPEFLTYFNYEAQPDKSGLPSDRFSAERPEGSISTLTIQRTEQRDSAMYRCASSLGRAGELFFGEGSRLTVL.